These 27 T cell receptor beta chains were sequenced from one sample in a study of human T cells and chemical hapten exposure. TCRdb itself ran the RACE reads through MiXCR, one entry per CDR3 protein. The sample shows some 40,000 distinct CDR3 sequences, 3.7% of them seen only once. The time point: healthy volunteer bleed at 6 weeks. It was unfractionated whole blood from which total RNA was extracted. Sequencing used whole blood. These receptors originate from a human donor in good health. Some clones in this sample may be carry-over from other donors' samples.

This clonotype came up many times. V gene TRBV4-1 combines with J gene TRBJ1-1; tentatively, D is TRBD1 (6 bases). The CDR3 consists of 13 residues. The germline V gene has CDR1 MGHRA and CDR2 YSYEKL. V shed 2 bases and J shed 8 bases, with 12 bases lying between them. This CDR3 reads CASSQYNDREAFF. The CDR3 nucleotides read TGCGCCAGCAGCCAATACAACGACAGGGAAGCTTTCTTT.

Many counts were recorded for this clonotype. V usage is TRBV5-1 and J usage is TRBJ1-2, with TRBD1 matching 7 bases. CDR1 and CDR2 from the germline V gene are SGHRS and YFSETQ. The CDR3 runs 13 residues. Trimming removed 2 bases from V and 4 bases from J; junction bases left unmatched: 2. In DNA form, the CDR3 reads TGCGCCAGCAGCTTAGGGACAGCCTATGGCTACACCTTC. Amino acids: CASSLGTAYGYTF.

This clonotype was observed at least ten times. The chain is built from TRBV5-1 and TRBJ2-3; 8 bases are shared with TRBD1. The CDR3 sequence is 15 residues long. The ends lost 0 bases at V and 4 bases at J; junction bases unmatched: 4. Germline V gene data show CDR1 as SGHRS and CDR2 as YFSETQ. The CDR3 sequence: CASSLGTGGPDTQYF. The CDR3 region has the DNA TGCGCCAGCAGCTTGGGAACAGGGGGTCCAGATACGCAGTATTTT.

This clonotype was detected many times. This chain uses TRBV11-2 with TRBJ2-6, with D perhaps matching TRBD1 (6 bases). The CDR3 runs 17 residues. In germline, CDR1 is SGHAT, CDR2 FQNNGV. V lost 3 bases and J lost 0, with 12 bases in between. The CDR3 bases are TGTGCCAGCAGCTTCCAGGGGCGCCCCTCTGGGGCCAACGTCCTGACTTTC. Amino acid sequence: CASSFQGRPSGANVLTF.

In this sample, this clonotype turned up many times. The chain uses TRBV12-3 or TRBV12-4 and TRBJ1-4, with D maybe TRBD1 (6 bases). The ends were cut back, 0 bases at V and 7 bases at J, with 12 bases in the middle. The CDR3 extends over 15 amino acids. The DNA of the CDR3 is TGTGCCAGCAGTTTAGCGGGGGGGGGGCGTGAAAAACTGTTTTTT. As protein: CASSLAGGGREKLFF.

This clonotype was seen ten or more times. The gene calls are TRBV29-1 and TRBJ1-2; TRBD1 matches 11 bases. The CDR3 sequence is 13 residues long. Trimming cost V 7 bases and J 5 bases; bases outside gene matches: 6. Per germline, CDR1 SQVTM and CDR2 ANQGSEA. In DNA form, the CDR3 reads TGCAGCGACGGACAGGGGGCAGGTTATGGCTACACCTTC. Translation: CSDGQGAGYGYTF. Looking up the rest from reference TRBV29-1 and TRBJ1-2 gives the full variable domain: SAVISQKPSRDICQRGTSLTIQCQVDSQVTMMFWYRQQPGQSLTLIATANQGSEATYESGFVIDKFPISRPNLTFSTLTVSNMSPEDSSIYLCSDGQGAGYGYTFGSGTRLTVV.

This clonotype was seen at least ten times. The chain couples TRBV3-1 to TRBJ2-3; 7 positions agree with TRBD1. The germline V gene has CDR1 LGHDT and CDR2 YNNKEL (reference sequence). V dropped 5 bases and J dropped 2; count of bases not matched to a gene: 4. The CDR3 has 14 amino acids. The CDR3 coding sequence is TGTGCCAGCAGCATACAGGGGATCACAGATACGCAGTATTTT. This codes for CASSIQGITDTQYF.

This clonotype was picked up many times. The chain uses TRBV7-2 and TRBJ2-1, with D possibly being TRBD2 (5 bases). The CDR3 totals 12 residues. CDR1 is SGHTA and CDR2 is FQGNSA in the germline V gene. V lost 3 bases, J lost 10 bases, and 10 bases lay in between. The chain's CDR3 is CASSFAGLEQFF. CDR3 coding DNA: TGTGCCAGCAGCTTCGCGGGCCTCGAGCAGTTCTTC. Filled out from reference TRBV7-2 and TRBJ2-1, the complete variable domain reads GAGVSQSPSNKVTEKGKDVELRCDPISGHTALYWYRQSLGQGLEFLIYFQGNSAPDKSGLPSDRFSAERTGGSVSTLTIQRTQQEDSAVYLCASSFAGLEQFFGPGTRLTVL.

This clonotype was observed at least ten times. This sequence joins TRBV10-3 and TRBJ2-5; D might be TRBD1 (5 bases). Germline-derived CDR1 and CDR2 are ENHRY and SYGVKD. There are 13 residues in the CDR3. Trimming cost V 4 bases and J 4 bases, with 10 bases left between them. The CDR3 sequence: CAISGRVPETQYF. The CDR3 DNA sequence: TGTGCCATCAGTGGCAGGGTCCCAGAGACCCAGTACTTC.

This clonotype has more than one count but fewer than ten. J is TRBJ2-1 and V is TRBV6-1; 12 bases are shared with TRBD2. Looked up from germline, CDR1 is MNHNS and CDR2 is SASEGT. The V and J ends lost 8 bases and 8 bases, in that order; junction bases with no gene match: 7. The CDR3 sequence is 14 residues long. The CDR3 is CASRLAGETDEQFF. CDR3 in DNA: TGTGCCAGCCGACTAGCGGGAGAAACGGATGAGCAGTTCTTC.

This clonotype was found many times. The chain uses TRBV5-1 and TRBJ2-1; the match to TRBD2 covers 13 bases. Germline CDR1 reads SGHRS; CDR2 reads YFSETQ. J gave up 9 bases and V 2 bases, and 8 bases lay outside the gene matches. The CDR3 sequence is 16 residues long. As DNA, the CDR3 is TGCGCCAGCAGCTTTGGGACTAGCGGGATTAGTGTTGAGCAGTTCTTC. It encodes CASSFGTSGISVEQFF.

This clonotype was seen many times. This chain uses TRBV6-5 with TRBJ1-6; D is perhaps TRBD1 (6 bases). The CDR3 totals 14 residues. Germline V CDR1 and CDR2: MNHEY, SVGAGI. V lost 5 bases, J lost 5 bases, and 10 bases lay in between. CDR3 in DNA: TGTGCCAGCAGTACGGGACACCATAATTCACCCCTCCACTTT. Its protein is CASSTGHHNSPLHF.

In its sample, this clonotype was seen many times. The rearrangement uses TRBV6-5 and TRBJ2-3, with D possibly TRBD2 on 6 matching bases. Germline assignment: CDR1 MNHEY and CDR2 SVGAGI. The CDR3 sequence is 16 residues long. Trimming cost V 3 bases and J 0 bases, with 13 bases left between them. The CDR3 loop is CASSYERGISTDTQYF. The CDR3 nucleotides read TGTGCCAGCAGTTATGAACGGGGGATTAGCACAGATACGCAGTATTTT.

This clonotype was counted many times. V usage is TRBV3-1 and J usage is TRBJ2-5; 8 positions match TRBD2. The trim removed 0 bases at V and 5 bases at J, leaving 17 bases unmatched. The CDR3 length is 19 residues. Germline V lookup: CDR1 LGHDT, CDR2 YNNKEL (reference sequence). CDR3 in DNA: TGTGCCAGCAGCCAAGATCGAGTAGCGGGAATTCTAGTAGTGGAGACCCAGTACTTC. This codes for CASSQDRVAGILVVETQYF.

There are a few counts of this clonotype. The chain joins TRBV5-1 to TRBJ2-3; 9 nucleotides match TRBD2. This CDR3 is built from 17 residues. V trimming: 0 bases; J trimming: 2 bases; junction bases outside the gene matches: 7. Germline V gene data show CDR1 as SGHRS and CDR2 as YFSETQ. The CDR3 sequence is CASSLALTSGTTDTQYF. The DNA of the CDR3 is TGCGCCAGCAGCTTGGCCCTGACTAGCGGTACCACAGATACGCAGTATTTT. Combining the CDR3 with reference TRBV5-1 and TRBJ2-3 gives the whole variable domain KAGVTQTPRYLIKTRGQQVTLSCSPISGHRSVSWYQQTPGQGLQFLFEYFSETQRNKGNFPGRFSGRQFSNSRSEMNVSTLELGDSALYLCASSLALTSGTTDTQYFGPGTRLTVL.

This clonotype was observed a handful of times. This rearrangement joins TRBV14 to TRBJ2-2; 7 bases agree with TRBD1. J was trimmed by 4 bases and V by 2 bases; bases with no gene match: 1. The germline V gene encodes CDR1 SGHDN and CDR2 FVKESK. CDR3 length equals 14 residues. This CDR3 reads CASSQNRGTGELFF. CDR3 coding DNA: TGTGCCAGCAGCCAAAACAGGGGCACCGGGGAGCTGTTTTTT.

CDR3 residues: CASSLPARDSSNYGYTF. The CDR3, as DNA: TGTGCCAGTAGTCTCCCCGCCCGGGACAGCTCTAACTATGGCTACACCTTC. The genes are TRBV19 and TRBJ1-2; 7 bases fit TRBD1. The CDR3 spans 17 residues. Germline-derived CDR1 and CDR2 are LNHDA and SQIVND (reference sequence). Unmatched junction bases numbered 12, after V lost 5 bases and J lost 0 bases.

In its sample, this clonotype was seen many times. V usage is TRBV9 and J usage is TRBJ1-1; TRBD1 might be the D (5 bases). The V and J ends lost 2 bases and 7 bases respectively, with 24 bases between them. Looked up from germline, CDR1 is SGDLS and CDR2 is YYNGEE. This CDR3 is 17 amino acids long. CDR3 bases: TGTGCCAGCAGCGTGGGGGAGAGAGGCCTCTGGCGAGATGAAGCTTTCTTT. Translation gives CASSVGERGLWRDEAFF.

At least ten counts were recorded for this clonotype. The chain couples TRBV7-3 to TRBJ2-1; TRBD2 aligns across 8 bases. The germline V gene encodes CDR1 SGHTA and CDR2 FQGTGA. This CDR3 comprises 15 residues. The V and J ends lost 5 bases and 10 bases, in that order; junction bases with no gene match: 13. The CDR3 sequence: CASSPGLGGMREQFF. Written as DNA, the CDR3 is TGTGCCAGCAGCCCGGGACTAGGAGGAATGAGAGAGCAGTTCTTC.

This clonotype was found many times. The V and J genes are TRBV5-6 and TRBJ2-5; D gene ambiguous. Germline lookup yields CDR1 SGHDT and CDR2 YYEEEE. V dropped 2 bases and J dropped 4 bases, with 9 bases sitting between them. The CDR3 consists of 13 residues. The DNA for the CDR3 is TGTGCCAGCAGCTTAGGGCAAGCAGAGACCCAGTACTTC. This sequence encodes CASSLGQAETQYF.

In its sample, this clonotype was seen many times. The chain carries TRBV6-4 and TRBJ1-6, with D possibly matching TRBD1 (5 bases). The V gene lost 3 bases and the J gene lost 10 bases, with 13 bases spanning the gap. Germline V lookup: CDR1 MRHNA, CDR2 SNTAGT. CDR3 length: 14 amino acids. The CDR3 loop is CASSESQGSSPLHF. The CDR3 DNA reads as TGTGCCAGCAGTGAGTCCCAGGGTTCCTCACCCCTCCACTTT.

This chain uses TRBV29-1 with TRBJ1-1; 12 bases fit TRBD1. Per the germline V gene, CDR1 is SQVTM and CDR2 is ANQGSEA. The V segment lost 7 bases and the J segment 5 bases; nucleotides outside the gene matches: 5. The CDR3 extends over 13 amino acids. In nucleotides, the CDR3 is TGCAGCGCTGAGGGACAGGGGGCGACTGAAGCTTTCTTT. Its protein product is CSAEGQGATEAFF. The full variable domain, its missing parts supplied by reference TRBV29-1 and TRBJ1-1, is SAVISQKPSRDICQRGTSLTIQCQVDSQVTMMFWYRQQPGQSLTLIATANQGSEATYESGFVIDKFPISRPNLTFSTLTVSNMSPEDSSIYLCSAEGQGATEAFFGQGTRLTVV.

This chain uses TRBV7-2 with TRBJ1-5, with D hard to call. V was trimmed by 0 bases and J by 2 bases, leaving 8 bases between them. The CDR3 is 15 residues long. Germline V gene sequence: CDR1 SGHTA, CDR2 FQGNSA. In DNA form, the CDR3 reads TGTGCCAGCAGCTTAGCATCTGGGGGCAATCAGCCCCAGCATTTT. Amino acid sequence: CASSLASGGNQPQHF.

This clonotype has only a few counts. The rearrangement uses TRBV3-1 and TRBJ2-1, with 7 bases aligning to TRBD2. The length of the CDR3 is 16 residues. Unmatched junction bases numbered 7, after V lost 3 bases and J lost 2 bases. CDR1 and CDR2 (germline): LGHDT, YNNKEL (reference sequence). The CDR3 DNA reads TGTGCCAGCAGCCAGCGGGGGAACTTCGCCTACAATGAGCAGTTCTTC. This codes for CASSQRGNFAYNEQFF.

There are many counts of this clonotype. The J gene is TRBJ1-3, the V gene TRBV6-6; D gene unclear. This CDR3 comprises 14 residues. Germline V gene data show CDR1 as MNHNY and CDR2 as SVGAGI (reference sequence). V was shortened by 2 bases and J by 0 bases, with 5 bases between the two germline ends. DNA of the CDR3: TGTGCCAGCAGTTACGGCACCTCTGGAAACACCATATATTTT. It encodes CASSYGTSGNTIYF.

In this sample, this clonotype turned up many times. The V call is TRBV9, the J call TRBJ2-7, with D perhaps matching TRBD1 (6 bases). V gave up 4 bases and J gave up 2 bases, with 16 bases separating them. In germline, CDR1 is SGDLS, CDR2 YYNGEE. This CDR3 comprises 15 residues. In DNA, the CDR3 is TGTGCCAGCAGCCTGGGGGCCAGCCCGACCTACGAGCAGTACTTC. Residues: CASSLGASPTYEQYF.

This clonotype was counted ten times or more. This chain joins TRBV18 and TRBJ1-2; 10 bases line up with TRBD1. The V and J ends lost 3 bases and 7 bases, in that order; junction bases with no gene match: 11. This CDR3 region has 16 residues. The germline V gene encodes CDR1 KGHSH and CDR2 LQKENI. Written as DNA, the CDR3 is TGTGCCAGCTCACCCGGGACAGGGGAATCAGTAGGTGGCTACACCTTC. Translation: CASSPGTGESVGGYTF.